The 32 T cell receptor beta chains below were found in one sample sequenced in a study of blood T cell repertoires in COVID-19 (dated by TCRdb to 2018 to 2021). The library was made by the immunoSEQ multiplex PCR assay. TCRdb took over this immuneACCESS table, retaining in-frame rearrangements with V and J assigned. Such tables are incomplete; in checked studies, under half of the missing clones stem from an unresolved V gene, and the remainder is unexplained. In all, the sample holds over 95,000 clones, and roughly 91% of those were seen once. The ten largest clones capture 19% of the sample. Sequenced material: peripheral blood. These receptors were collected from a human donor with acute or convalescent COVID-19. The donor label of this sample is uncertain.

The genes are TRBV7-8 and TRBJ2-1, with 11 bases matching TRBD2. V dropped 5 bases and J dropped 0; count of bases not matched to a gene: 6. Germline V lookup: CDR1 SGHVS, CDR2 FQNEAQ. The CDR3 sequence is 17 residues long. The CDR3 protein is CASSGRLAGSSYNEQFF. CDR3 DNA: TGTGCCAGCAGCGGAAGACTAGCGGGGAGCTCCTACAATGAGCAGTTCTTC.

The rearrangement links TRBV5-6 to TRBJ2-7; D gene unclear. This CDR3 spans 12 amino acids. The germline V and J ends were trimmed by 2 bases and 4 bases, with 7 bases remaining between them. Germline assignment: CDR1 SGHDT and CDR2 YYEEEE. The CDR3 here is CASSFTGYEQYF. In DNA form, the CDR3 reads TGTGCCAGCAGCTTCACCGGGTACGAGCAGTACTTC.

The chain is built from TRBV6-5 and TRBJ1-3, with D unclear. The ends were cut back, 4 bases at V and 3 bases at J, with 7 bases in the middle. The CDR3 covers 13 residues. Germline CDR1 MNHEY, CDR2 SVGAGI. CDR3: CASSSGRGNTIYF. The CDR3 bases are TGTGCCAGCAGTTCAGGTCGTGGAAACACCATATATTTT.

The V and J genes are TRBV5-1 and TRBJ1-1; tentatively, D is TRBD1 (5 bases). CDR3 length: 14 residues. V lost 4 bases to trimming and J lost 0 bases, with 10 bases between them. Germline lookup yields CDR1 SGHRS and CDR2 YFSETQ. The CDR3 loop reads CASSQTTVNTEAFF. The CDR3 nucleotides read TGCGCCAGCAGCCAAACGACAGTGAACACTGAAGCTTTCTTT.

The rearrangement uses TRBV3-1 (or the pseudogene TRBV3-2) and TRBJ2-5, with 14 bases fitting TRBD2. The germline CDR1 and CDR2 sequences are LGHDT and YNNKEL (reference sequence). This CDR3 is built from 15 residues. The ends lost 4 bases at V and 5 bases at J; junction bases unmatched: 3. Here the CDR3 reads CASSLGLAGGETQYF. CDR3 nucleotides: TGTGCCAGCAGCCTCGGACTAGCGGGAGGCGAGACCCAGTACTTC.

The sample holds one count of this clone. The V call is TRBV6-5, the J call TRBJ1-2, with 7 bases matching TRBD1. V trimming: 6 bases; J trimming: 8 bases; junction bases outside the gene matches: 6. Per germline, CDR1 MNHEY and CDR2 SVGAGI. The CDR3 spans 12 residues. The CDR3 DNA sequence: TGTGCCAGCAGCCCCGACAGGGAAGGCTACACCTTC. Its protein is CASSPDREGYTF.

CDR3 sequence reads: CASSSIRGLSEQYF. DNA of the CDR3: TGTGCCAGCAGTTCGATCAGGGGGCTGAGCGAGCAGTACTTC. The chain joins TRBV28 to TRBJ2-7; TRBD1 matches 8 bases. Germline V gene data show CDR1 as MDHEN and CDR2 as SYDVKM. J lost 6 bases, V lost 4 bases, and 8 bases had no gene match. The length of the CDR3 is 14 residues.

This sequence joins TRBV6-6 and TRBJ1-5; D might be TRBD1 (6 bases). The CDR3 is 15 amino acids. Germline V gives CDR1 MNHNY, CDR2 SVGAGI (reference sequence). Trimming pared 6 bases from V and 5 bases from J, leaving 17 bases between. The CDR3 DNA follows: TGTGCCAGCAGCCGGGACACTACGACTGATCAGCCCCAGCATTTT. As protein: CASSRDTTTDQPQHF.

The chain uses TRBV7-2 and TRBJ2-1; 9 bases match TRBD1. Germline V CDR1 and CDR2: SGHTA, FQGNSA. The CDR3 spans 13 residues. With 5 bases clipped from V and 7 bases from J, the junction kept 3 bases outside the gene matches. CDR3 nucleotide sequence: TGTGCCAGCAGCACCGGGACAGGGAATGAGCAGTTCTTC. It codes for CASSTGTGNEQFF.

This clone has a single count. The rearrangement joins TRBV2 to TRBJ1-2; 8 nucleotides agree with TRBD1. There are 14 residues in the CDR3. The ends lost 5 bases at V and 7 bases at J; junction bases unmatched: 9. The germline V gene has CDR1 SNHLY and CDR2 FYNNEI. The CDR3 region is CASSLSGGPSGYTF. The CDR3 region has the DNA TGTGCCAGCAGTCTTTCAGGGGGCCCTAGTGGCTACACCTTC.

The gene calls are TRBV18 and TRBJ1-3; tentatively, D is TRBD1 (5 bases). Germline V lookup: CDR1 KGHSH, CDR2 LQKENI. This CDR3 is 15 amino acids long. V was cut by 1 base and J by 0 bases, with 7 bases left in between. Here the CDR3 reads CASSPLTVSGNTIYF. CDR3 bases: TGTGCCAGCTCACCACTGACAGTCTCTGGAAACACCATATATTTT.

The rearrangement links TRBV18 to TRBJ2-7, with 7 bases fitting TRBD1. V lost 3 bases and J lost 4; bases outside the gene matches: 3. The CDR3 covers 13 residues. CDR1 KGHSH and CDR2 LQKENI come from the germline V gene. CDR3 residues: CASSPLQGYEQYF. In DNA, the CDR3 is TGTGCCAGCTCACCCTTACAGGGGTACGAGCAGTACTTC.

The CDR3 here is CASSPSGGTGDSPLHF. DNA of the CDR3: TGTGCCAGCAGCCCCTCCGGAGGGACAGGAGATTCACCCCTCCACTTT. The chain recombines TRBV3-1 (or the pseudogene TRBV3-2) with TRBJ1-6, with 8 bases aligning to TRBD1. This CDR3 is 16 amino acids long. Trimming at V came to 4 bases and at J to 8 bases, leaving 10 bases not matched to a gene. Germline loops: CDR1 LGHDT, CDR2 YNNKEL (reference sequence).

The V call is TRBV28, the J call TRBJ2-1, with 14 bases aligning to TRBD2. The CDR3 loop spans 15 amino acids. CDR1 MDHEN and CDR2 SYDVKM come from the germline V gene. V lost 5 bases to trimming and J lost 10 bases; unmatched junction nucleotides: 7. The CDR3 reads CASSPGTSGSDEQFF. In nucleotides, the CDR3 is TGTGCCAGCAGTCCCGGGACTAGCGGGAGTGACGAGCAGTTCTTC.

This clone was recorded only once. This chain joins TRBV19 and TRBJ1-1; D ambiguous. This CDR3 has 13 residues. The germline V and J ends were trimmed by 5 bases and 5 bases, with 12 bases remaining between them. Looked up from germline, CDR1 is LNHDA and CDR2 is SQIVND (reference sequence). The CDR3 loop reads CASSPGVLTEAFF. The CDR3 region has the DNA TGTGCCAGTAGTCCCGGGGTTTTAACTGAAGCTTTCTTT. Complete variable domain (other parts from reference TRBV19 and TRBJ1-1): DGGITQSPKYLFRKEGQNVTLSCEQNLNHDAMYWYRQDPGQGLRLIYYSQIVNDFQKGDIAEGYSVSREKKESFPLTVTSAQKNPTAFYLCASSPGVLTEAFFGQGTRLTVV.

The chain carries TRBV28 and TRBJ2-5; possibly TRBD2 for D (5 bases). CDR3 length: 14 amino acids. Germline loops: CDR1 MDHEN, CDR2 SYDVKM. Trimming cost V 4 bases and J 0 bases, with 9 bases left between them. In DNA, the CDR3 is TGTGCCAGCAGTTCCCGGGAACACCAAGAGACCCAGTACTTC. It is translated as CASSSREHQETQYF.

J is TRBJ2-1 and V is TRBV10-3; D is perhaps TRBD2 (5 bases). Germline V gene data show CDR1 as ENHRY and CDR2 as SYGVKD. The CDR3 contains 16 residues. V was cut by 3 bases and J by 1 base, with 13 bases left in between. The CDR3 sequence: CAISDPTRGSYNEQFF. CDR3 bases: TGTGCCATCAGTGACCCGACTCGCGGGTCCTACAATGAGCAGTTCTTC.

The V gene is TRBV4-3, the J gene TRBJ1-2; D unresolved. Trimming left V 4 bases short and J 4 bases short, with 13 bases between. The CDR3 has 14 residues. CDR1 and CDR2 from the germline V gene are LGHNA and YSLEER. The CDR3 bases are TGCGCCAGCAGCCCTGAGACCCGGGGCTATGGCTACACCTTC. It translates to CASSPETRGYGYTF.

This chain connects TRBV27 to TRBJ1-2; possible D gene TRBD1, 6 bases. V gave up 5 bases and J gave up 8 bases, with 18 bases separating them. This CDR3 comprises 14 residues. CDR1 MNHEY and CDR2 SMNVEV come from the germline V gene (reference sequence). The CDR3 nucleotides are TGTGCCAGCAGTGAGCTACAGGGAATGGAAGGCTACACCTTC. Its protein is CASSELQGMEGYTF.

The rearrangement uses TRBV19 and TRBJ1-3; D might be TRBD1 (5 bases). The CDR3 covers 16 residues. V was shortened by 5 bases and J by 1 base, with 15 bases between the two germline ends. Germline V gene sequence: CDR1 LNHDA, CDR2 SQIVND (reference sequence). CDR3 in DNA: TGTGCCAGTAGTCCATTTACGACAGTTTCTGGAAACACCATATATTTT. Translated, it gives CASSPFTTVSGNTIYF.

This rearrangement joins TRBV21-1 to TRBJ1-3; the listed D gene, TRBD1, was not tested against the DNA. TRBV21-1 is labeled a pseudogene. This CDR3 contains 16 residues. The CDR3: CASSPRQGAAGNTIYF. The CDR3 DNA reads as TGTGCCAGCAGCCCACGACAGGGGGCGGCTGGAAACACCATATATTTT.

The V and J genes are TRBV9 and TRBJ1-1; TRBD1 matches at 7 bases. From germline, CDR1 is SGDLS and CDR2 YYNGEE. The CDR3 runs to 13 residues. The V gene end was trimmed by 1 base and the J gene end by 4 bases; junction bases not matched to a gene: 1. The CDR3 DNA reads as TGTGCCAGCAGCGTAACAGGGGTCACTGAAGCTTTCTTT. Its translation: CASSVTGVTEAFF.

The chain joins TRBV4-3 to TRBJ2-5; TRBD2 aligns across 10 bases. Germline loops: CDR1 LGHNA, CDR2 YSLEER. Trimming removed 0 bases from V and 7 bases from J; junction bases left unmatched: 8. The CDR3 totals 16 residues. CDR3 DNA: TGCGCCAGCAGCCAAGATCCCCTAGCGGGGGTGGGGACCCAGTACTTC. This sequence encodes CASSQDPLAGVGTQYF.

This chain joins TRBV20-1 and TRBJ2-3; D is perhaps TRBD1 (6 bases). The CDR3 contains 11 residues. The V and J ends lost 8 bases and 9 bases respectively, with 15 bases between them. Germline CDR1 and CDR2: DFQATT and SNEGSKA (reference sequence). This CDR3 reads CSPQGKGTQYF. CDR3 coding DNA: TGCAGTCCACAGGGAAAGGGGACGCAGTATTTT.

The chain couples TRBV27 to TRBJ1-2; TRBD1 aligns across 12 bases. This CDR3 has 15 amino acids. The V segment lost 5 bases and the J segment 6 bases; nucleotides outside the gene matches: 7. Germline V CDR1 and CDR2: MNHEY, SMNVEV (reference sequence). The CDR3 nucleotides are TGTGCCAGCAGTCGCGCCGGGACAGGGGGCAATGGCTACACCTTC. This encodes CASSRAGTGGNGYTF.

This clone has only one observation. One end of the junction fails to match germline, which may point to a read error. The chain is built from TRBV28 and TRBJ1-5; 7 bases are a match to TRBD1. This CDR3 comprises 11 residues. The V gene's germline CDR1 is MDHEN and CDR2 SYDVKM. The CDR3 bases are TGTGCCAGCAGTTCCCTACAGGGGCGAGATTTT. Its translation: CASSSLQGRDF.

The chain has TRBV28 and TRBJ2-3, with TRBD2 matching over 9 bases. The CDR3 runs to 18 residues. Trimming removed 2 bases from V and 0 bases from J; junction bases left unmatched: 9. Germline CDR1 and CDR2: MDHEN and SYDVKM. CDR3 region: CASSLAAGGGPSTDTQYF. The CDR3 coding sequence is TGTGCCAGCAGTTTAGCAGCGGGAGGAGGCCCCAGCACAGATACGCAGTATTTT.

The CDR3 DNA reads TGTGCCAGCAGCACCCAGGACAGGATCACAGATACGCAGTATTTT. It is translated as CASSTQDRITDTQYF. The chain employs TRBV7-2 and TRBJ2-3; TRBD1 matches at 7 bases. The V gene end was trimmed by 5 bases and the J gene end by 2 bases; junction bases not matched to a gene: 7. The germline V gene has CDR1 SGHTA and CDR2 FQGNSA. This CDR3 is built from 15 residues.

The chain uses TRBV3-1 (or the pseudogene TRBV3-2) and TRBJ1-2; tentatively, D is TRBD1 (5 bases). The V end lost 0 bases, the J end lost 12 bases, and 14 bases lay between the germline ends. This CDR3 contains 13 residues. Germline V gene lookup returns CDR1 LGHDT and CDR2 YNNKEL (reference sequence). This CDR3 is CASSQEGRRGHTF. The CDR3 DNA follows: TGTGCCAGCAGCCAAGAAGGGAGGAGGGGCCACACCTTC.

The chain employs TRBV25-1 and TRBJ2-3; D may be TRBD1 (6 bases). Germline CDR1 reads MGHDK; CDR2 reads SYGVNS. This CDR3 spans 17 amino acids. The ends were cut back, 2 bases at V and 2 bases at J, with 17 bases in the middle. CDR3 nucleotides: TGTGCCAGCAGTGAACCGCCAGGGGCCGGCTTCACAGATACGCAGTATTTT. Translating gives CASSEPPGAGFTDTQYF.

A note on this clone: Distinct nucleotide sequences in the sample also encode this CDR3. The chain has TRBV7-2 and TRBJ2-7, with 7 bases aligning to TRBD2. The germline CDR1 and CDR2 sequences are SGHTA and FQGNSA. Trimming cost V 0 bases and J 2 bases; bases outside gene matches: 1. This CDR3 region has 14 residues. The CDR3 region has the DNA TGTGCCAGCAGCTTAGCGGGAGGGCCCTACGAGCAGTACTTC. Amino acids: CASSLAGGPYEQYF. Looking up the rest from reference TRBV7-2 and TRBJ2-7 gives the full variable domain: GAGVSQSPSNKVTEKGKDVELRCDPISGHTALYWYRQSLGQGLEFLIYFQGNSAPDKSGLPSDRFSAERTGGSVSTLTIQRTQQEDSAVYLCASSLAGGPYEQYFGPGTRLTVT.

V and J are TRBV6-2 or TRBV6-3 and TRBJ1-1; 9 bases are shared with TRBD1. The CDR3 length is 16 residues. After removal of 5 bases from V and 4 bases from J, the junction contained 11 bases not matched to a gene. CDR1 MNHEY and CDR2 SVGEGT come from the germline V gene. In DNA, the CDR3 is TGTGCCAGCAGTAGTAACAGGGGGCGCTTAGGCACTGAAGCTTTCTTT. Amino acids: CASSSNRGRLGTEAFF.